This T cell receptor beta chain is drawn from a study of T cells in Graves' hyperthyroidism and ophthalmopathy. The wider study: Peripheral blood was collected at initial diagnosis, before any treatment.

Disease duration was under 3 months in the ophthalmopathy patients, who also had a Clinical Activity Score of at least 3 and a NOSPECS grade of at least 4. PBMCs were collected from an approximately 9 ml volume of fresh peripheral blood. This clonotype was counted between two and nine times. Germline-derived CDR1 and CDR2 are SGDLS and YYNGEE. The CDR3 contains 15 residues. V lost 0 bases, J lost 4 bases, and 10 bases lay in between. Amplification of TCR beta CDR3 regions used RNA as the template. RT-PCR in the first round (using the HTBI primer set) targeted the TCR CDR3. Each CDR3 protein gets one entry after TCRdb re-called the multiplex PCR reads with MiXCR. This table has hundreds of thousands of distinct CDR3 sequences, about 15% appearing once.

The TCR originated in a woman in her late teens or twenties with Graves' ophthalmopathy. The material sequenced was blood. This chain uses TRBV9 with TRBJ2-2, with D tentatively TRBD1 (6 bases). The CDR3 loop is CASSVENRATGELFF. CDR3 nucleotides: TGTGCCAGCAGCGTAGAAAACAGGGCCACCGGGGAGCTGTTTTTT. Full variable domain (remainder filled in from reference TRBV9 and TRBJ2-2): DSGVTQTPKHLITATGQRVTLRCSPRSGDLSVYWYQQSLDQGLQFLIQYYNGEERAKGNILERFSAQQFPDLHSELNLSSLELGDSALYFCASSVENRATGELFFGEGSRLTVL.